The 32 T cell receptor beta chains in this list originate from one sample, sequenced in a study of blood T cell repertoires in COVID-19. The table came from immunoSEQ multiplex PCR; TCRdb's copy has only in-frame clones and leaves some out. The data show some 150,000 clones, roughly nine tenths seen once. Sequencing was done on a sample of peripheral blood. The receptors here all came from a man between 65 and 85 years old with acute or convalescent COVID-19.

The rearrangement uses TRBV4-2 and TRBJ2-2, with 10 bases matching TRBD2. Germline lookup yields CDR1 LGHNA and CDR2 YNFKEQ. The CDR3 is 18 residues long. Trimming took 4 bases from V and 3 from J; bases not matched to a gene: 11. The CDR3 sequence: CASSPGASGGPYTGELFF. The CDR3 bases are TGTGCCAGCAGCCCCGGGGCTAGCGGGGGCCCATACACCGGGGAGCTGTTTTTT.

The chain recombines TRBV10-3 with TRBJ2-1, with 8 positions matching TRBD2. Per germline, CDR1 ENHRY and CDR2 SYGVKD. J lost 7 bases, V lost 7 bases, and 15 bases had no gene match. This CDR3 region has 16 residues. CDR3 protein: CAITLGVGGGMNEQFF. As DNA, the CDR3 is TGTGCCATCACCCTCGGGGTTGGCGGGGGGATGAATGAGCAGTTCTTC.

This CDR3 reads CASSHGTGPYEQYF. The CDR3 nucleotides are TGTGCCAGCAGTCACGGGACAGGCCCTTACGAGCAGTACTTC. This sequence joins TRBV6-5 and TRBJ2-7; 8 bases line up with TRBD1. After removal of 5 bases from V and 4 bases from J, the junction contained 7 bases not matched to a gene. CDR3 size: 14 residues. Germline-derived CDR1 and CDR2 are MNHEY and SVGAGI.

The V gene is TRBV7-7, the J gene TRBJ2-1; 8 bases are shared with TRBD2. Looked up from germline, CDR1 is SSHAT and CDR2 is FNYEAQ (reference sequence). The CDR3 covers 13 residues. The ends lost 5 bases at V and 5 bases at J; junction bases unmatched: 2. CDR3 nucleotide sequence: TGTGCCAGCAGCCCGGGACTAGACAATGAGCAGTTCTTC. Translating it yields CASSPGLDNEQFF.

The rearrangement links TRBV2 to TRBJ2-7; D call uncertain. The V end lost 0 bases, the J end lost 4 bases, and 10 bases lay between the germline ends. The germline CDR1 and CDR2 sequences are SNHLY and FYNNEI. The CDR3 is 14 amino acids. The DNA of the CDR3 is TGTGCCAGCAGTGAAGCCGGCTGGAGATACGAGCAGTACTTC. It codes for CASSEAGWRYEQYF.

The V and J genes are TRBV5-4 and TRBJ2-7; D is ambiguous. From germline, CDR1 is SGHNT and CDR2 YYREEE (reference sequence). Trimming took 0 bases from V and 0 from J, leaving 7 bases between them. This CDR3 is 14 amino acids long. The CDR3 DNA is TGTGCCAGCAGCTTGGACAAGATCTCCTACGAGCAGTACTTC. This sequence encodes CASSLDKISYEQYF.

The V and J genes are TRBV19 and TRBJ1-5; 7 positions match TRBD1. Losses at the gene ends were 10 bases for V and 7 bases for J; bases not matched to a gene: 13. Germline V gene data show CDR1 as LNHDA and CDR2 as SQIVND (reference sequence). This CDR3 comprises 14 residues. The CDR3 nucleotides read TGTGCCACCAAGGGGCAGGGGGGCGGACAGCCCCAGCATTTT. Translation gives CATKGQGGGQPQHF.

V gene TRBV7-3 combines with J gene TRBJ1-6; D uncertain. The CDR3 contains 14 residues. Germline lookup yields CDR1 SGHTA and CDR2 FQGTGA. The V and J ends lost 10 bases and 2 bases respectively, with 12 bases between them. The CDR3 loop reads CANHLVPYNSPLHF. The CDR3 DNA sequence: TGTGCCAACCATCTAGTCCCCTATAATTCACCCCTCCACTTT.

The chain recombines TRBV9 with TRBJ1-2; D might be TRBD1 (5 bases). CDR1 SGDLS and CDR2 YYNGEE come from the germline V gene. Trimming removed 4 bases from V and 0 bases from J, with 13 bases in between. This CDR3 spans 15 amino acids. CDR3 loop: CASSLDSRANYGYTF. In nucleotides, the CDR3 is TGTGCCAGCAGCCTAGACAGTAGAGCTAACTATGGCTACACCTTC. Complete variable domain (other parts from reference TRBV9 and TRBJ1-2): DSGVTQTPKHLITATGQRVTLRCSPRSGDLSVYWYQQSLDQGLQFLIQYYNGEERAKGNILERFSAQQFPDLHSELNLSSLELGDSALYFCASSLDSRANYGYTFGSGTRLTVV.

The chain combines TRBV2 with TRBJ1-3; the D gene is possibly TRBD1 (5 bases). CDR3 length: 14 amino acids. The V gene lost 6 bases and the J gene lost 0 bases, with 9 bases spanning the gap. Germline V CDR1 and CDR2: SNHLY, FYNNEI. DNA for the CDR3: TGTGCCAGCAGGGGGGGGAACTCTGGAAACACCATATATTTT. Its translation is CASRGGNSGNTIYF.

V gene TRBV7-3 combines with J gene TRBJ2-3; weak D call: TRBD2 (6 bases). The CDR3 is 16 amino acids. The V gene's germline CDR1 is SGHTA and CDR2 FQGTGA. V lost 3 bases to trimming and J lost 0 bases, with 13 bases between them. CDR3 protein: CASSFGSGASTDTQYF. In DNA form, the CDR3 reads TGTGCCAGCAGCTTCGGGTCGGGAGCTAGCACAGATACGCAGTATTTT.

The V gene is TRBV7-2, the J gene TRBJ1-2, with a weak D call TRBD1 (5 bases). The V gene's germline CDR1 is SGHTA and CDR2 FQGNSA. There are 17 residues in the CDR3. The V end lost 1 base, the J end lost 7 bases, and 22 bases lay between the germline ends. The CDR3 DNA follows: TGTGCCAGCAGCTTAGGGCGGGGCGCCTGGGGTTCTGGTGGCTACACCTTC. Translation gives CASSLGRGAWGSGGYTF.

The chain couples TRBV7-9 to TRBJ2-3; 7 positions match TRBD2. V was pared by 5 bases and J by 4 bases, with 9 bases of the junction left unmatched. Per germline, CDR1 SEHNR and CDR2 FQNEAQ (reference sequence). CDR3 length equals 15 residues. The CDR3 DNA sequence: TGTGCCAGCAGCCCGCGGGGGATGCGAGCAGATACGCAGTATTTT. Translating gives CASSPRGMRADTQYF.

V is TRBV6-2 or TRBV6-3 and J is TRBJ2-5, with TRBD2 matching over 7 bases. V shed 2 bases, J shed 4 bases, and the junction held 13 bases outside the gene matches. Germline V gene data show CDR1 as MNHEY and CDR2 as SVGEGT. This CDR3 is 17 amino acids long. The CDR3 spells CASSYPGGGNLPETQYF. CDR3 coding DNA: TGTGCCAGCAGTTACCCGGGGGGAGGCAATCTTCCAGAGACCCAGTACTTC.

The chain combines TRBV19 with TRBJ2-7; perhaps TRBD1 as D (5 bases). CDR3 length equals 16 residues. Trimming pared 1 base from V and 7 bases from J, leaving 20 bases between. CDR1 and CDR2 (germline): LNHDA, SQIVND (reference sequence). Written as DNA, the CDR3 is TGTGCCAGTAGTATAGCCCCCAGGGAAGGGGATCAAGAGCAGTACTTC. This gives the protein CASSIAPREGDQEQYF.

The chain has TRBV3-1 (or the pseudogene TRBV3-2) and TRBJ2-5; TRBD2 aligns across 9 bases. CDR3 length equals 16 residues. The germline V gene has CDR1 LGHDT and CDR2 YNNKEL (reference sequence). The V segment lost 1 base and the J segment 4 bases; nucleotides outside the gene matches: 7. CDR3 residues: CASSQARGTSRETQYF. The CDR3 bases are TGTGCCAGCAGCCAAGCTCGAGGGACTAGCCGAGAGACCCAGTACTTC.

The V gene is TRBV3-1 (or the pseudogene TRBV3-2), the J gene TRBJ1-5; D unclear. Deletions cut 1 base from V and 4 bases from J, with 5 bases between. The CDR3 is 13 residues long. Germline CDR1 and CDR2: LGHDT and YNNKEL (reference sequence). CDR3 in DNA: TGTGCCAGCAGCCAAGGCGAGAATCAGCCCCAGCATTTT. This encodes CASSQGENQPQHF.

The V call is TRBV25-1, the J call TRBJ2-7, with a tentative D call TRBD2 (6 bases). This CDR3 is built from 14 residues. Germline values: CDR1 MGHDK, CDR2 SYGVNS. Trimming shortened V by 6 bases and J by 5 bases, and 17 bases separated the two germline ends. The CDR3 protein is CASSPAQGGDEQYF. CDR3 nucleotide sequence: TGTGCCAGCAGCCCCGCTCAGGGCGGGGACGAGCAGTACTTC.

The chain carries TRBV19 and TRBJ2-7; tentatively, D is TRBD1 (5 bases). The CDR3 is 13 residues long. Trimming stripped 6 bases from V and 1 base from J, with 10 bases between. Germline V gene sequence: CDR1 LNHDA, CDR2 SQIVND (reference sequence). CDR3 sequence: CASSRRQSYEQYF. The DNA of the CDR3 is TGTGCCAGTAGCCGAAGACAGTCCTACGAGCAGTACTTC. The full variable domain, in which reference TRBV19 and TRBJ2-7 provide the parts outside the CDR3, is DGGITQSPKYLFRKEGQNVTLSCEQNLNHDAMYWYRQDPGQGLRLIYYSQIVNDFQKGDIAEGYSVSREKKESFPLTVTSAQKNPTAFYLCASSRRQSYEQYFGPGTRLTVT.

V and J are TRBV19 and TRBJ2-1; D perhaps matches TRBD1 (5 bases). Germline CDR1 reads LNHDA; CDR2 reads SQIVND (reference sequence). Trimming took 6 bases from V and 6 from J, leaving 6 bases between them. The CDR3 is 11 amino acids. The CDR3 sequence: CASRQGNEQFF. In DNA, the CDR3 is TGTGCCAGTAGGCAGGGCAATGAGCAGTTCTTC.

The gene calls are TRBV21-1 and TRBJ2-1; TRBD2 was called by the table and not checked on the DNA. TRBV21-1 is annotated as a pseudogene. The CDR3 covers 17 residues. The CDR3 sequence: CASSKGLGAGGQNEQFF. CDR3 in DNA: TGTGCCAGCAGCAAGGGGTTAGGAGCGGGAGGTCAAAATGAGCAGTTCTTC.

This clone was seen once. DNA of the CDR3: TGTGCCAGCAGCGTAGAGCCAGGGAGGACCGGGGAGCTGTTTTTT. This encodes CASSVEPGRTGELFF. This rearrangement joins TRBV9 to TRBJ2-2; possible D gene TRBD2, 6 bases. Trimming took 0 bases from V and 5 from J, leaving 11 bases between them. Germline V gene sequence: CDR1 SGDLS, CDR2 YYNGEE. The CDR3 runs to 15 residues.

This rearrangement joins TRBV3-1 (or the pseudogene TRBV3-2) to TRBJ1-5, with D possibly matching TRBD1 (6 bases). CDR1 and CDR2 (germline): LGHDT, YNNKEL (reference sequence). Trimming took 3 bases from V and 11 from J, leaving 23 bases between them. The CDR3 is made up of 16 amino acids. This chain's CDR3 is CASSHGLGRGILAQHF. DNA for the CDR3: TGTGCCAGCAGCCATGGGCTAGGGAGGGGGATATTGGCCCAGCATTTT.

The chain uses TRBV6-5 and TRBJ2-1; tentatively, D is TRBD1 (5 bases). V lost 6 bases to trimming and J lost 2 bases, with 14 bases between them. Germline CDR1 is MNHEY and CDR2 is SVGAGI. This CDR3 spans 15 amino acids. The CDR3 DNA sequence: TGTGCCAGCAGCAGGGTCCCCCTTACCTACAATGAGCAGTTCTTC. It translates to CASSRVPLTYNEQFF.

Written as DNA, the CDR3 is TGTGCCAGCAGCGTAGCAGGAAGCAATCAGCCCCAGCATTTT. Translating it yields CASSVAGSNQPQHF. The chain employs TRBV9 and TRBJ1-5, with D unclear. This CDR3 contains 14 residues. V lost 0 bases to trimming and J lost 1 base, with 5 bases between them. Germline V gene lookup returns CDR1 SGDLS and CDR2 YYNGEE.

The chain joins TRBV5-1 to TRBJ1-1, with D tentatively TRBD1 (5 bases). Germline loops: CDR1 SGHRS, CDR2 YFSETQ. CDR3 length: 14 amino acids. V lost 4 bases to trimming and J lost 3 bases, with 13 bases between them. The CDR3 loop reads CASSKEEGYTEAFF. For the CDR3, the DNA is TGCGCCAGCAGCAAGGAGGAGGGGTACACTGAAGCTTTCTTT.

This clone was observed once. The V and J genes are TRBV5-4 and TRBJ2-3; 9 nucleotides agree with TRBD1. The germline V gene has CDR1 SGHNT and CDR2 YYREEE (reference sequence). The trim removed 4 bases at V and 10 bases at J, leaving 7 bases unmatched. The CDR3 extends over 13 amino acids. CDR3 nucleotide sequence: TGTGCCAGCAGCGATCGGGACAGGGAGGCGCAGTATTTT. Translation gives CASSDRDREAQYF.

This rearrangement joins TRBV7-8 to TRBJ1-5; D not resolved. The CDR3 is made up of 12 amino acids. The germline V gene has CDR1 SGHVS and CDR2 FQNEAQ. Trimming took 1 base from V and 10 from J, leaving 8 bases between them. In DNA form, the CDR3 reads TGTGCCAGCAGCTTAGAGGAGGGCCCCCAGCATTTT. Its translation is CASSLEEGPQHF.

The CDR3 coding sequence is TGTGCCAGCAGCGTTTTGAAGGACAGCTATGGCTACACCTTC. This encodes CASSVLKDSYGYTF. The chain joins TRBV9 to TRBJ1-2; perhaps TRBD1 as D (6 bases). Germline CDR1 reads SGDLS; CDR2 reads YYNGEE. Trimming removed 2 bases from V and 4 bases from J, with 12 bases in between. CDR3 length: 14 residues.

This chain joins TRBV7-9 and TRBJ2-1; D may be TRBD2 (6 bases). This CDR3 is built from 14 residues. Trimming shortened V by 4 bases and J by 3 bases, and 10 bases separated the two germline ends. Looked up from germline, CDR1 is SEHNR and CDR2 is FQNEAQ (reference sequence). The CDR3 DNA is TGTGCCAGCAGCTCAGGAGGGAACTACAATGAGCAGTTCTTC. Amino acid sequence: CASSSGGNYNEQFF.

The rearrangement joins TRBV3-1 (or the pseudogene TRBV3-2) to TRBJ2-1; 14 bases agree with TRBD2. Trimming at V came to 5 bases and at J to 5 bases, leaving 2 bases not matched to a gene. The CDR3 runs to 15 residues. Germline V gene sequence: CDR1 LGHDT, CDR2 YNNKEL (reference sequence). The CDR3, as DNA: TGTGCCAGCAGCTGGGGACTAGCGGGAGACAATGAGCAGTTCTTC. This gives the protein CASSWGLAGDNEQFF.

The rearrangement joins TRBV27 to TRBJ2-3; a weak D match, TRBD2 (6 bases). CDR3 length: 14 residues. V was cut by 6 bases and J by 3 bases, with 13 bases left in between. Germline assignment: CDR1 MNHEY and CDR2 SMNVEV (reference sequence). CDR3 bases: TGTGCCAGCAGGGGCCCCGCGGGGACAGATACGCAGTATTTT. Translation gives CASRGPAGTDTQYF.